The 11 T cell receptor beta chains given below trace back to one sample, sequenced in a study of T cell changes during pregnancy in multiple sclerosis. The data were produced by immunoSEQ multiplex PCR, yet TCRdb's version contains in-frame clones alone and is incomplete. The sample consists of tens of thousands of clones, 91% of them appearing once. The sequences come from CD8+ T cells from peripheral blood mononuclear cells, collected in the second trimester of pregnancy. Receptors were obtained from a female donor with multiple sclerosis, enrolled in a pregnancy study.

J is TRBJ2-1 and V is TRBV7-6, with 11 bases aligning to TRBD2. Germline lookup yields CDR1 SGHVS and CDR2 FNYEAQ. The ends lost 1 base at V and 4 bases at J; junction bases unmatched: 15. The CDR3 is 20 amino acids. CDR3 sequence: CASSLDWKESSGGSYNEQFF. The CDR3 DNA is TGTGCCAGCAGCTTAGATTGGAAGGAGTCTAGCGGGGGGTCTTACAATGAGCAGTTCTTC.

This chain links TRBV6-5 with TRBJ2-6; D might be TRBD1 (6 bases). This CDR3 is 15 amino acids long. The V gene lost 4 bases and the J gene lost 2 bases, with 9 bases spanning the gap. CDR1 is MNHEY and CDR2 is SVGAGI in the germline V gene. For the CDR3, the DNA is TGTGCCAGCAGTTCAGGGGTCCCTGGGGCCAACGTCCTGACTTTC. This encodes CASSSGVPGANVLTF.

The gene calls are TRBV5-1 and TRBJ2-1, with 8 positions matching TRBD2. J lost 4 bases, V lost 3 bases, and 6 bases had no gene match. Germline V CDR1 and CDR2: SGHRS, YFSETQ. The CDR3 consists of 15 residues. In nucleotides, the CDR3 is TGCGCCAGCAGCTCTGGACTAGCCGCTTACAATGAGCAGTTCTTC. This codes for CASSSGLAAYNEQFF.

CDR3: CSGAGGSTEAFF. The DNA of the CDR3 is TGCAGCGGAGCAGGGGGGTCAACTGAAGCTTTCTTT. J is TRBJ1-1 and V is TRBV29-1; 7 positions agree with TRBD1. Germline CDR1 and CDR2: SQVTM and ANQGSEA. V shed 7 bases, J shed 5 bases, and the junction held 7 bases outside the gene matches. This CDR3 has 12 residues.

As to this clone: This specimen includes other DNA sequences encoding the same CDR3. This chain joins TRBV6-5 and TRBJ1-5; 11 bases agree with TRBD1. V shed 2 bases, J shed 4 bases, and the junction held 1 base outside the gene matches. This CDR3 has 15 amino acids. The germline V gene encodes CDR1 MNHEY and CDR2 SVGAGI. The chain's CDR3 is CASSYGTGGNQPQHF. The CDR3 DNA sequence: TGTGCCAGCAGTTACGGGACAGGGGGGAATCAGCCCCAGCATTTT.

This chain links TRBV7-3 with TRBJ2-1; unclear D gene. Trimming took off 5 bases at V and 8 bases at J, with 19 bases between the two ends. This CDR3 is built from 15 residues. In germline, CDR1 is SGHTA, CDR2 FQGTGA. The CDR3 protein is CASSPNPASHHEQFF. The DNA of the CDR3 is TGTGCCAGCAGCCCCAACCCTGCTAGTCACCATGAGCAGTTCTTC. The whole variable domain, remainder taken from reference TRBV7-3 and TRBJ2-1, is GAGVSQTPSNKVTEKGKYVELRCDPISGHTALYWYRQSLGQGPEFLIYFQGTGAADDSGLPNDRFFAVRPEGSVSTLKIQRTERGDSAVYLCASSPNPASHHEQFFGPGTRLTVL.

This chain joins TRBV19 and TRBJ2-6; maybe TRBD2 (6 bases). V was clipped by 5 bases and J by 0 bases, with 11 bases between them. The CDR3 contains 16 residues. Germline-derived CDR1 and CDR2 are LNHDA and SQIVND (reference sequence). This CDR3 reads CASSWGGDSGANVLTF. DNA for the CDR3: TGTGCCAGTAGTTGGGGCGGGGACTCTGGGGCCAACGTCCTGACTTTC. Based on the CDR3 plus reference TRBV19 and TRBJ2-6, the full variable domain is DGGITQSPKYLFRKEGQNVTLSCEQNLNHDAMYWYRQDPGQGLRLIYYSQIVNDFQKGDIAEGYSVSREKKESFPLTVTSAQKNPTAFYLCASSWGGDSGANVLTFGAGSRLTVL.

V is TRBV7-9 and J is TRBJ2-5; a possible D gene is TRBD1 (6 bases). This CDR3 region has 15 residues. V was clipped by 5 bases and J by 2 bases, with 15 bases between them. Germline CDR1 SEHNR, CDR2 FQNEAQ (reference sequence). CDR3: CASSPTGTRQETQYF. CDR3 coding DNA: TGTGCCAGCAGCCCAACCGGGACAAGACAAGAGACCCAGTACTTC.

The CDR3 DNA reads as TGCGCCAGCAGCAAGAACACTCGGGACAGGATGTCCTACAATGAGCAGTTCTTC. Translated, it gives CASSKNTRDRMSYNEQFF. This rearrangement joins TRBV5-1 to TRBJ2-1; 8 positions match TRBD1. The germline V gene has CDR1 SGHRS and CDR2 YFSETQ. CDR3 length: 18 amino acids. V was clipped by 4 bases and J by 1 base; unmatched bases: 13.

This clone is a singleton in its sample. This chain links TRBV30 with TRBJ2-1; TRBD1 agrees at 7 bases. The CDR3 covers 15 residues. CDR1 GTSNPN and CDR2 SVGIG come from the germline V gene (reference sequence). J was trimmed by 7 bases and V by 0 bases; bases with no gene match: 9. The CDR3 spells CAWSVMGQLLNEQFF. CDR3 nucleotides: TGTGCCTGGAGTGTCATGGGACAGCTTTTGAATGAGCAGTTCTTC.

This chain links TRBV20-1 with TRBJ1-1, with 10 bases lining up with TRBD1. The germline V gene has CDR1 DFQATT and CDR2 SNEGSKA (reference sequence). The CDR3 length is 11 residues. With V trimmed by 5 bases and J by 6 bases, 0 bases remained unmatched. The CDR3: CSAGQGAEAFF. Written as DNA, the CDR3 is TGCAGTGCTGGACAGGGGGCTGAAGCTTTCTTT.